This T cell receptor beta chain was recorded in a study of shared clonotypes between healthy human individuals. Points from the study as a whole: Naive CD4 clonotypes were shared across several donors at 4.5% to 6.5%.

Note on this clone: Its antigen remains unidentified.

CDR3 length: 16 amino acids. The J segment lost 4 bases and the V segment lost 3 bases, leaving 9 bases of the junction unmatched. Germline CDR1 and CDR2: SGDLS and YYNGEE. Only in-frame clones appear in the TCRdb table, and some are missing; sequencing was by immunoSEQ multiplex PCR. The sample has millions of clones; more than 90% are singletons. The clonotype was recovered from a man aged 18-30 years in good health. The material sequenced was naive CD4+ T cells sorted from blood. The sample's subset: CD45RA+ positively selected. J is TRBJ2-7 and V is TRBV9, with 11 bases matching TRBD2. As DNA, the CDR3 is TGTGCCAGCAGCGAGGCCCTAGCGGGAGGTCCATACGAGCAGTACTTC. Protein sequence: CASSEALAGGPYEQYF.